These T cell receptor beta chains were read from a single sample in a study of CD8 T cells in ankylosing spondylitis. TCRdb re-analysed the 5' RACE reads in MiXCR, keeping a single row per CDR3 protein. Here the sample spans around 450,000 distinct CDR3 sequences, 20% to 30% being singletons. The sequenced sample was blood, either unsorted or a sorted T cell fraction (not recorded which). These receptors were obtained from a male donor with ankylosing spondylitis. CDR3s include the opening cysteine and the closing phenylalanine or tryptophan. The D gene is left open where the match is weak. For some rows the clone size is stated as once, few or many, or as a class when expanded; others skip it.

D,J,V,size,DNA,CDR3
TRBD1,TRBJ1-1,TRBV12-3/TRBV12-4,.,TGTGCCAGCAGTTATCAGGGGGACACTGAAGCTTTCTTT,CASSYQGDTEAFF
TRBD2,TRBJ2-7,TRBV12-3/TRBV12-4,.,TGTGCCAGCACCGGGACTAGCGTTTCCTACGAGCAGTACTTC,CASTGTSVSYEQYF
.,TRBJ1-2,TRBV27,.,TGTGCCAGCAGACTTATGGGGGGACCAAACTATGGCTACACCTTC,CASRLMGGPNYGYTF
.,TRBJ2-7,TRBV6-1,.,TGTGCCAGCAGTGAGTCGGGGGGCTACTACGAGCAGTACTTC,CASSESGGYYEQYF
.,TRBJ1-2,TRBV20-1,few,TGCAGTGCCCCACCCGGGGCGGAAGGACGTGGCTACACCTTC,CSAPPGAEGRGYTF
TRBD1,TRBJ1-1,TRBV27,many,TGTGCCACCAGAACAATGGACAGGGGGACTGAAGCTTTCTTT,CATRTMDRGTEAFF
.,TRBJ1-5,TRBV5-6,.,TGTGCCAGCAGCTTGCGTCCCGGGACGTTGCAGCCCCAGCATTTT,CASSLRPGTLQPQHF
.,TRBJ1-6,TRBV12-3/TRBV12-4,few,TGTGCCAGCAGTTTAAACGGGGTCGGTTCACCCCTCCACTTT,CASSLNGVGSPLHF
TRBD2,TRBJ2-3,TRBV5-5,few,TGTGCCAGCAGCCAACTAGCGGGAGTATCAGATACGCAGTATTTT,CASSQLAGVSDTQYF
.,TRBJ1-3,TRBV14,.,TGTGCCAGCAGCCAGTTGGCTTCAGACATCCGCTCTGGAAACACCATATATTTT,CASSQLASDIRSGNTIYF
.,TRBJ2-5,TRBV3-1,.,TGTGCCAGCAGCCTTAACTCGGGAGTAGGAGGGGAGACCCAGTACTTC,CASSLNSGVGGETQYF
.,TRBJ1-4,TRBV7-8,.,TGTGCCAGCAGCCCTCTCGGGGGGTTGGGTGAAAAACTGTTTTTT,CASSPLGGLGEKLFF
.,TRBJ2-1,TRBV2,.,TGTGCCAGCAGTGAAGGGGGCAGGAGCTCCTACAATGAGCAGTTCTTC,CASSEGGRSSYNEQFF
TRBD1,TRBJ2-1,TRBV6-1,few,TGTGCCAGCAGTGTACAGGGGGGTAGCGGCTACAATGAGCAGTTCTTC,CASSVQGGSGYNEQFF
TRBD2,TRBJ2-1,TRBV24-1,.,TGTGCCACCAGTGATTTTTCGGGAGGTGGTTACAATGAGCAGTTCTTC,CATSDFSGGGYNEQFF
TRBD2,TRBJ2-2,TRBV27,few,TGTGCCAGCAGTTTATCGAGGCTAGCGGGTCCGAACACCGGGGAGCTGTTTTTT,CASSLSRLAGPNTGELFF
.,TRBJ1-4,TRBV25-1,few,TGTGCCAGCAGTGAACCCAGGGACGGGAATGAAAAACTGTTTTTT,CASSEPRDGNEKLFF
.,TRBJ2-1,TRBV29-1,.,TGCAGCGTTGAAGATCGGAGGGCTCCCGAGCAGTTCTTC,CSVEDRRAPEQFF
TRBD2,TRBJ2-5,TRBV7-9,.,TGTGCCAGCAGCCCCAGGACTAGCGGGGGCCTCCAAGAGACCCAGTACTTC,CASSPRTSGGLQETQYF
.,TRBJ2-7,TRBV6-5,.,TGTGCCAGCAGTCACGACAGGTTCGGCGGCGAGCAGTACTTC,CASSHDRFGGEQYF
.,TRBJ2-5,TRBV4-1,.,TGCGCCAGCAGCCATTACCGGGACGGAGAGACCCAGTACTTC,CASSHYRDGETQYF
.,TRBJ1-1,TRBV20-1,.,TGCAGTGCTAAAGGGGGGACTGAAGCTTTCTTT,CSAKGGTEAFF
.,TRBJ2-2,TRBV24-1,many,TGTGCCACCAGTGATCCGGGGCCCAACACCGGGGAGCTGTTTTTT,CATSDPGPNTGELFF
.,TRBJ2-2,TRBV2,few,TGTGCCAGCAAAGGAGCTGTCGTCGACACCGGGGAGCTGTTTTTT,CASKGAVVDTGELFF
.,TRBJ2-1,TRBV24-1,.,TGTGCCACCAGTGACTCCGGGACGGCGGGACCCGGGGGTAATGAGCAGTTCTTC,CATSDSGTAGPGGNEQFF
TRBD1,TRBJ1-1,TRBV5-4,few,TGTGCCAGCAGCTTGGGGCCGGGACAGGGGGAAGCTTTCTTT,CASSLGPGQGEAFF
.,TRBJ2-3,TRBV20-1,.,TGCAGTGCTAGACGTACGGCAGATACGCAGTATTTT,CSARRTADTQYF
.,TRBJ2-7,TRBV21-1,.,TGTGCCAGCAGCAAAGGTCGGACGGACTCCTACGAGCAGTACTTC,CASSKGRTDSYEQYF
.,TRBJ2-5,TRBV2,.,TGTGCCAGCAGTGAGGGGCGTAGAGAGACCCAGTACTTC,CASSEGRRETQYF
TRBD2,TRBJ2-2,TRBV27,.,TGTGCCAGCAGTCTAATGGGACTAGCGGGAGTCGGGGAGCTGTTTTTT,CASSLMGLAGVGELFF
TRBD1,TRBJ1-4,TRBV7-9,few,TGTGCCAGCAGCTTCCCCCGGGACAGGGGAAAACTGTTTTTT,CASSFPRDRGKLFF
.,TRBJ2-2,TRBV5-1,few,TGCGCCAGCAGCTTCGCCGGACGGATGAACACCGGGGAGCTGTTTTTT,CASSFAGRMNTGELFF
.,TRBJ1-6,TRBV3-1,few,TGTGCCAGCAGCCAAGATATAGGTCCCCTCCACTTT,CASSQDIGPLHF
.,TRBJ2-1,TRBV12-3/TRBV12-4,.,TGTGCCAGCAGTTTAGCGAGTGTTTACAATGAGCAGTTCTTC,CASSLASVYNEQFF
.,TRBJ2-1,TRBV11-3,few,TGTGCCAGCGGCAGGGGGGATGATGAGCAGTTCTTC,CASGRGDDEQFF
TRBD1,TRBJ2-1,TRBV5-1,few,TGCGCCAGCAGCTTGGCGGGACAGGGGGCTGATGAGCAGTTCTTC,CASSLAGQGADEQFF
.,TRBJ1-2,TRBV27,few,TGTGCCAGCAGTTTAAGTGGGGCGGGTGGCTACACCTTC,CASSLSGAGGYTF
.,TRBJ2-3,TRBV5-1,.,TGCGCCAGCAGCTCCAGCCCCCCCACAGATACGCAGTATTTT,CASSSSPPTDTQYF
TRBD1,TRBJ1-2,TRBV2,.,TGTGCCAGCAGTCCCCAAGGACAGGGGCTCTATGGCTACACCTTC,CASSPQGQGLYGYTF
TRBD1,TRBJ1-2,TRBV12-3/TRBV12-4,many,TGTGCCAGCAGTCAGGGGGGAGCGACTAACTATGGCTACACCTTC,CASSQGGATNYGYTF
.,TRBJ2-3,TRBV10-2,.,TGCGCCAGCAGTGAGCGGGACGCTAGCACAGATACGCAGTATTTT,CASSERDASTDTQYF
TRBD2,TRBJ2-3,TRBV20-1,many,TGCAGTGCTATCGGCGTGGGAGGGTATGAAGGAGATACGCAGTATTTT,CSAIGVGGYEGDTQYF
TRBD1,TRBJ1-1,TRBV7-2,.,TGTGCCAGCAGCATAGCGGACAGGGGGTTCACTGAAGCTTTCTTT,CASSIADRGFTEAFF
TRBD1,TRBJ1-1,TRBV20-1,few,TGCAGTGCTAGAGGAGGCAGGGGGCGATTGAACACTGAAGCTTTCTTT,CSARGGRGRLNTEAFF
TRBD2,TRBJ2-5,TRBV24-1,.,TGTGCCACCAGTGATAGACTAGCGGAGTACCAAGAGACCCAGTACTTC,CATSDRLAEYQETQYF